The source of this TCR beta chain is a study of blood T cell repertoires in COVID-19. The overall study: From T cells, B-cell-depleted T cells, or PBMCs came the material, which was cDNA or gDNA.

Sequenced by immunoSEQ multiplex PCR; TCRdb stores in-frame clones only, minus some. Seen here are tens of thousands of clones, roughly 87% observed once, and the top ten hold about 2%. The ends were cut back, 2 bases at V and 0 bases at J, with 5 bases in the middle. Germline values: CDR1 LGHNA, CDR2 YSLEER. The CDR3 is 14 residues long. This clone was detected only a few times. Sequenced sample: peripheral blood. The rearrangement uses TRBV4-3 and TRBJ1-5; D unclear. This clonotype was sampled from a man aged 45 to 65 with active or convalescent COVID-19. CDR3 sequence (DNA): TGCGCCAGCAGCCAATACTATAGCAATCAGCCCCAGCATTTT. This translates into CASSQYYSNQPQHF.